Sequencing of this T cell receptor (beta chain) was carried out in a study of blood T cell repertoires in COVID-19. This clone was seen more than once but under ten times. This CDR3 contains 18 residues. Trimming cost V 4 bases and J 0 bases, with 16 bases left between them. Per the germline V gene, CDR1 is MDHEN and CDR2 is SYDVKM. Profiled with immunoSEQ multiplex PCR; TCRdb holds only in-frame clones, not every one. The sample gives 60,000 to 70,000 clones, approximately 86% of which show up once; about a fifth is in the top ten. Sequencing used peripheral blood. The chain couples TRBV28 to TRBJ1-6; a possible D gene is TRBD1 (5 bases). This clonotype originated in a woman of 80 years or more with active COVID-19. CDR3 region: CASSSRGEAGSYNSPLHF. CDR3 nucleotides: TGTGCCAGCAGTTCACGGGGGGAGGCGGGCTCCTATAATTCACCCCTCCACTTT.